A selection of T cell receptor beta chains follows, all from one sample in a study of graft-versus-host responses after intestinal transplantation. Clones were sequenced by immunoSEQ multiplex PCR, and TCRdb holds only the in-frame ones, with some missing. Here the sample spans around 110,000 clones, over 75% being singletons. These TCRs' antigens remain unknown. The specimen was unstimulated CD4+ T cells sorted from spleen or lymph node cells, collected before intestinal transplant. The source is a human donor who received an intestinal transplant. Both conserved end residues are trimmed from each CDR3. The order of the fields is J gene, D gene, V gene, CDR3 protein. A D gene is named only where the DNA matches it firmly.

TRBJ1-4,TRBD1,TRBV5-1,ASSYGQVGEKLF
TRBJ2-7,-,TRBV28,ASSLIGGPYEQY
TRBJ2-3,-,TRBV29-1,SVEDKGPEDTQY
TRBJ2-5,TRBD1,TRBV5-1,ASSLAQGVGETQY
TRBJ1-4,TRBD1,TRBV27,ASSSYRTGGEKLF
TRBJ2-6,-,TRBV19,ASTRARSSGANVLT
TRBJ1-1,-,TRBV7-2,ASSYTDRTEAF
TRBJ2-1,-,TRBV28,ASSTTRNEQF
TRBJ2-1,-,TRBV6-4,ASSAAGGEQF
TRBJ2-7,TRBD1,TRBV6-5,ASSYTVGTGGNEQY
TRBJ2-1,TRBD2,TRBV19,ASSSRSGRANEQF
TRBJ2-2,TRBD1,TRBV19,ASSKGRGRRTGELF
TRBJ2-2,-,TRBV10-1,ASSEVADTGELF
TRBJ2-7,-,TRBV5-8,ASSLRGPSSYEQY
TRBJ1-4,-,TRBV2,ASSEEAVWEKLF
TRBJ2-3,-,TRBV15,ATRRETPDTQY
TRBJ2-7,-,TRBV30,AWQTGYEQY
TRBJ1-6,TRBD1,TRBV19,ASSIDRVWSPLH
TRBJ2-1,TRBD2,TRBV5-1,ATSRGSIAGGPLEQF
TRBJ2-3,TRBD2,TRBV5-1,ASSLGRVGTSATDTQY
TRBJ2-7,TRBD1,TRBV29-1,SVDGTGDEQY
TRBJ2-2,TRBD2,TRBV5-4,ASSPLAGVPTGELF
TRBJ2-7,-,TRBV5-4,ASSLTGGAHEQY
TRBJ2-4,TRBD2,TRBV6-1,ASSDREREVLKNIQY
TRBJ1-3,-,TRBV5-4,ASSQGGMINTIY
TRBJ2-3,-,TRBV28,ASSRPSVYTQY
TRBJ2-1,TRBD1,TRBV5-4,ASSVNRGSYNEQF
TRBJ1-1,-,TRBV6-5,ASSYLGPTEAF
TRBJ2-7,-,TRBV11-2,ASSSNRYEQY
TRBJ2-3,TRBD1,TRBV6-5,ASSYFGTGSDTQY
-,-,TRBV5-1,ASSLLPDDYEQY
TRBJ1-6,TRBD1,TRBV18,ASSWWTGGNSSYNSPLH
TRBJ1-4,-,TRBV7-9,ASSWDIDEKLF
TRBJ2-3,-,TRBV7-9,ASSFSADTQY
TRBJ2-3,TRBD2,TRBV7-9,ASSFSGATDTQY
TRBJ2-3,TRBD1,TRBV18,ASSGNPGQGGTDTQY
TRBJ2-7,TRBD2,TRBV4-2,ASSARSGPYEQY
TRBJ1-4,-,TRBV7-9,ASSLAGAGEKLF
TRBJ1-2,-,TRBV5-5,ASSLQYYGYT
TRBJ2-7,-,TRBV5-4,ASSSHSQGEQY
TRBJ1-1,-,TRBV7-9,ASSIQGYPEAF
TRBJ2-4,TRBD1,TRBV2,ASKVRTGPADIQY